What follows are 9 T cell receptor beta chains derived from one specimen sequenced in a study of blood T cell repertoires in COVID-19. Libraries were prepared by immunoSEQ multiplex PCR; TCRdb keeps only in-frame clonotypes and omits some of them. The data contain about 360,000 clones, 88% of them singletons. The sequenced sample consisted of PBMCs or T cells enriched from blood (not recorded which). These receptors were taken from a woman between 40 and 50 years old with acute COVID-19.

This chain connects TRBV11-2 to TRBJ1-3; D remains unclear. With 1 base removed from V and 0 bases from J, the gap between germline ends came to 10 bases. The CDR3 sequence is 16 residues long. Germline-derived CDR1 and CDR2 are SGHAT and FQNNGV. This CDR3 reads CASSLAGRNSGNTIYF. In nucleotides, the CDR3 is TGTGCCAGCAGCTTAGCCGGCAGGAACTCTGGAAACACCATATATTTT.

The chain joins TRBV19 to TRBJ1-5; 7 positions agree with TRBD1. The CDR3 is 15 residues long. Looked up from germline, CDR1 is LNHDA and CDR2 is SQIVND (reference sequence). The V segment lost 5 bases and the J segment 6 bases; nucleotides outside the gene matches: 10. The CDR3 region is CASSFSTGWGQPQHF. Here the CDR3 DNA reads TGTGCCAGTAGTTTTTCGACAGGGTGGGGTCAGCCCCAGCATTTT. The complete variable domain, with remaining parts taken from reference TRBV19 and TRBJ1-5, reads DGGITQSPKYLFRKEGQNVTLSCEQNLNHDAMYWYRQDPGQGLRLIYYSQIVNDFQKGDIAEGYSVSREKKESFPLTVTSAQKNPTAFYLCASSFSTGWGQPQHFGDGTRLSIL.

The chain is built from TRBV30 and TRBJ2-7, with 7 positions matching TRBD1. Germline V gene data show CDR1 as GTSNPN and CDR2 as SVGIG (reference sequence). The V segment lost 5 bases and the J segment 3 bases; nucleotides outside the gene matches: 1. The CDR3 totals 11 residues. The CDR3 here is CAWGTVYEQYF. The CDR3 DNA is TGTGCCTGGGGGACAGTCTACGAGCAGTACTTC. The full variable domain, in which reference TRBV30 and TRBJ2-7 provide the parts outside the CDR3, is SQTIHQWPATLVQPVGSPLSLECTVEGTSNPNLYWYRQAAGRGLQLLFYSVGIGQISSEVPQNLSASRPQDRQFILSSKKLLLSDSGFYLCAWGTVYEQYFGPGTRLTVT.

The chain recombines TRBV19 with TRBJ1-4, with 7 bases lining up with TRBD1. V was clipped by 7 bases and J by 8 bases; unmatched bases: 10. Germline V gene lookup returns CDR1 LNHDA and CDR2 SQIVND (reference sequence). The CDR3 has 14 amino acids. The CDR3 DNA sequence: TGTGCCAGTACCCCAAGGAGGGGGCGAGAAAAACTGTTTTTT. This codes for CASTPRRGREKLFF.

The rearrangement joins TRBV14 to TRBJ2-3, with unresolved D. Trimming pared 7 bases from V and 2 bases from J, leaving 13 bases between. The CDR3 has 14 residues. Per the germline V gene, CDR1 is SGHDN and CDR2 is FVKESK. CDR3 residues: CASNRDRYTDTQYF. The CDR3 DNA reads as TGTGCCAGCAACCGAGACCGCTACACAGATACGCAGTATTTT.

V usage is TRBV7-9 and J usage is TRBJ2-1, with 9 positions matching TRBD2. This CDR3 is 13 amino acids long. Germline V gene sequence: CDR1 SEHNR, CDR2 FQNEAQ (reference sequence). The V gene end was trimmed by 5 bases and the J gene end by 10 bases; junction bases not matched to a gene: 6. Here the CDR3 DNA reads TGTGCCAGCAGCCTGGGCGGGGGGGCCGAGCAGTTCTTC. Amino acids: CASSLGGGAEQFF.

The V call is TRBV30, the J call TRBJ2-1; a possible D gene is TRBD2 (5 bases). The CDR3 length is 14 residues. The germline gives CDR1 GTSNPN, CDR2 SVGIG (reference sequence). V was clipped by 0 bases and J by 8 bases, with 14 bases between them. The CDR3 bases are TGTGCCTGGAGTGTTGGTAGACTAATCTATGAGCAGTTCTTC. Protein product: CAWSVGRLIYEQFF.

The gene calls are TRBV4-1 and TRBJ2-2; D is possibly TRBD2 (6 bases). This CDR3 comprises 16 residues. CDR1 MGHRA and CDR2 YSYEKL come from the germline V gene. V lost 3 bases to trimming and J lost 3 bases, with 14 bases between them. The CDR3 coding sequence is TGCGCCAGCAGCCACATTGGGGGAGGTGACACCGGGGAGCTGTTTTTT. Protein sequence: CASSHIGGGDTGELFF.

The chain carries TRBV7-9 and TRBJ1-3; D is possibly TRBD1 (6 bases). The V end lost 5 bases, the J end lost 4 bases, and 12 bases lay between the germline ends. Germline V gene lookup returns CDR1 SEHNR and CDR2 FQNEAQ (reference sequence). The CDR3 is 14 residues long. CDR3 region: CASSQGGDGNTIYF. CDR3 in DNA: TGTGCCAGCAGCCAAGGGGGGGACGGAAACACCATATATTTT.